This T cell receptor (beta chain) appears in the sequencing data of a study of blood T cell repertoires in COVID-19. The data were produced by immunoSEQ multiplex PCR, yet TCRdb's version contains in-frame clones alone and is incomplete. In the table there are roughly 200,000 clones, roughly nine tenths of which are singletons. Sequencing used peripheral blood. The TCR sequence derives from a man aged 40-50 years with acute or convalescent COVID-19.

The CDR3 DNA sequence: TGTGCCAGCAGTTTATCTGAGGAGGGCTACACCTTC. As protein: CASSLSEEGYTF. The rearrangement uses TRBV28 and TRBJ1-2, with D uncertain. This CDR3 has 12 amino acids. Per germline, CDR1 MDHEN and CDR2 SYDVKM. Trimming removed 1 base at V and 8 bases at J, with 8 bases between.